The TCR beta chain under discussion was sequenced for a study of cytomegalovirus exposure and HLA in healthy donors. Study results and limitations: The study put about 180 TCR beta chains on its list as cytomegalovirus-associated. For cytomegalovirus status, the classifier reportedly gave diagnoses with high specificity and sensitivity.

The V and J ends lost 1 base and 4 bases, in that order; junction bases with no gene match: 9. Germline CDR1 reads LNHDA; CDR2 reads SQIVND (reference sequence). The CDR3 sequence is 16 residues long. All donors participated as healthy donors of bone marrow. Donors had nominal health at sampling but likely had unrecorded immune exposures. Comment on this clone: Its target is unknown.

PCR employed 60 Vbeta and 13 Jbeta primers. The table came from immunoSEQ multiplex PCR; TCRdb's copy has only in-frame clones and leaves some out. The table lists some 98,000 clones, around 80% of them singletons. Material: PBMCs. The chain links TRBV19 to TRBJ1-1; 7 bases agree with TRBD1. The TCR sequence derives from a man in his late teens or twenties in good health and CMV-seropositive. CDR3 in amino acids: CASSIGRTGVGTEAFF. In nucleotides, the CDR3 is TGTGCCAGTAGTATAGGACGGACAGGAGTAGGCACTGAAGCTTTCTTT.